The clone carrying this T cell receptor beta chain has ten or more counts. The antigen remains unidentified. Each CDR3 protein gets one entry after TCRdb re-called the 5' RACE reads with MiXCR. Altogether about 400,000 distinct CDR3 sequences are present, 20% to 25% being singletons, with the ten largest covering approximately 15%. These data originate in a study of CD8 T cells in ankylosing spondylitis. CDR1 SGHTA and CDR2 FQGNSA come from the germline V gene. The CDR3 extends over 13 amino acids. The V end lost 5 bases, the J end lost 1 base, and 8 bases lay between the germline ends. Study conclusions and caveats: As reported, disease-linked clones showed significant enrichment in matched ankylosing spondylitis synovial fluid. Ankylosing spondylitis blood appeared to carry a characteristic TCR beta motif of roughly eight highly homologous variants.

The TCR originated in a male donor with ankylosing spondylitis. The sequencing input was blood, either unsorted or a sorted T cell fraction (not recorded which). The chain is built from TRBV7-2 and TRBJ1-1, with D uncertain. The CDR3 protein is CASSPQENTEAFF. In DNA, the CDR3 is TGTGCCAGCAGCCCCCAGGAGAACACTGAAGCTTTCTTT.